The text below deals with one T cell receptor beta chain. The record originates from a study of blood T cells in healthy people across ages. Trimming removed 1 base from V and 1 base from J, with 14 bases in between. This CDR3 is built from 17 residues. Germline CDR1 reads LGHDT; CDR2 reads YNNKEL (reference sequence). It was with a sample-barcoded 5' primer and a J-beta primer mix that a second PCR of roughly 7 to 12 cycles was run. TCRdb redid the calling of the 5' RACE reads with MiXCR, one entry per CDR3 protein. Of a few hundred thousand distinct CDR3 sequences in the sample, roughly a quarter were seen once.

The receptor was isolated from a woman in her seventies in good health. The chain recombines TRBV3-1 with TRBJ2-1; D possibly corresponds to TRBD2 (6 bases). What was sequenced was blood. The CDR3 reads CASSQGILALSYNEQFF. CDR3 nucleotides: TGTGCCAGCAGCCAAGGGATCCTAGCGCTATCCTACAATGAGCAGTTCTTC.